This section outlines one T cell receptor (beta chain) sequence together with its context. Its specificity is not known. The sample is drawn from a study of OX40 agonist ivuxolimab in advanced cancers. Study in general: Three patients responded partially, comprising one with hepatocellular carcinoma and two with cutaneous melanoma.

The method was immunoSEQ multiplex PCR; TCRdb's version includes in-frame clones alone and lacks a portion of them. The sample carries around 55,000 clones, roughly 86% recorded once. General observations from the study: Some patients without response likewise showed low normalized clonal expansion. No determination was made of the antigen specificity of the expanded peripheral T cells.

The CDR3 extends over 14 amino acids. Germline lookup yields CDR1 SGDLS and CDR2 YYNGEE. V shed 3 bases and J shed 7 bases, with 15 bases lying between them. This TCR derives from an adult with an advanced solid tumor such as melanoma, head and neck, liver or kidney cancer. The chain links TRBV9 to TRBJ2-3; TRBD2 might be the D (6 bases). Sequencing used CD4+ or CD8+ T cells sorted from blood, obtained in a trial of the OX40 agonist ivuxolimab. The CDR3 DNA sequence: TGTGCCAGCAGCGCACCGGGGGTAGTATATACGCAGTATTTT. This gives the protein CASSAPGVVYTQYF.